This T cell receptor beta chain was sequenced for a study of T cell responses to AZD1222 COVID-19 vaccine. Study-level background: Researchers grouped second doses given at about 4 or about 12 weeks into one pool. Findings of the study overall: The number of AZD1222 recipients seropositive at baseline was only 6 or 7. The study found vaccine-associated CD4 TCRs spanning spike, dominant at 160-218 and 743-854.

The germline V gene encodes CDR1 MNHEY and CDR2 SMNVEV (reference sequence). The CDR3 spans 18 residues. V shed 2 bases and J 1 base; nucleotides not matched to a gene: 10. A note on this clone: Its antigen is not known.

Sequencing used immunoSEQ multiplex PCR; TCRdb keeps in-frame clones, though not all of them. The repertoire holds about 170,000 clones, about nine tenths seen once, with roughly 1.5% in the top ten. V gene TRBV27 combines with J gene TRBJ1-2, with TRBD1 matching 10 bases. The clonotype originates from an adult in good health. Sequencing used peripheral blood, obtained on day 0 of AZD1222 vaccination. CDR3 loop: CASSLRPTGTGVNYGYTF. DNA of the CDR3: TGTGCCAGCAGTTTACGCCCTACCGGGACAGGGGTTAACTATGGCTACACCTTC.